A single sample is the source of the 13 T cell receptor beta chains below, sequenced in a study of blood T cell repertoires in COVID-19 (dated by TCRdb to the early 2020s). Libraries were constructed by the immunoSEQ multiplex PCR assay. TCRdb mirrors the immuneACCESS table, restricted to in-frame sequences. Some clones are absent from its copies; in checked studies, under half trace to an unresolved V gene, and the reason for the others is unknown. The sample table shows approximately 140,000 clones, and under 90% are seen once. In total, the top ten clones hold approximately 6.5% of the sample. Sequencing used peripheral blood. All receptors come from a human donor in a cohort sampled during active COVID-19.

A single count supports this clone. V usage is TRBV24-1 and J usage is TRBJ2-5, with unresolved D. Looked up from germline, CDR1 is KGHDR and CDR2 is SFDVKD. Trimming took 12 bases from V and 4 from J, leaving 11 bases between them. This CDR3 has 11 residues. CDR3 DNA: TGTGCCGCCGGGTTTGGAGAGACCCAGTACTTC. This encodes CAAGFGETQYF.

V gene TRBV30 combines with J gene TRBJ1-1, with 10 bases aligning to TRBD1. There are 18 residues in the CDR3. With V trimmed by 4 bases and J by 4 bases, 18 bases remained unmatched. CDR1 is GTSNPN and CDR2 is SVGIG in the germline V gene (reference sequence). The CDR3 reads CAWIGSFAGTGASTEAFF. Here the CDR3 DNA reads TGTGCCTGGATAGGCTCCTTCGCCGGGACAGGGGCATCCACTGAAGCTTTCTTT.

The count of this clone is one. V gene TRBV3-1 (or the pseudogene TRBV3-2) combines with J gene TRBJ2-2; tentatively, D is TRBD2 (6 bases). Trimming took 0 bases from V and 8 from J, leaving 13 bases between them. The CDR3 spans 15 residues. Per germline, CDR1 LGHDT and CDR2 YNNKEL (reference sequence). The CDR3 here is CASSQEAGAGGELFF. The DNA of the CDR3 is TGTGCCAGCAGCCAAGAAGCGGGCGCAGGTGGGGAGCTGTTTTTT.

V and J are TRBV5-1 and TRBJ2-2, with 8 bases lining up with TRBD2. Germline CDR1 SGHRS, CDR2 YFSETQ. This CDR3 region has 17 residues. The V segment lost 3 bases and the J segment 0 bases; nucleotides outside the gene matches: 7. The CDR3 coding sequence is TGCGCCAGCAGCTCTAGGACTAGCCCCGCGAACACCGGGGAGCTGTTTTTT. Amino acid sequence: CASSSRTSPANTGELFF.

The chain uses TRBV9 and TRBJ1-3, with 7 bases aligning to TRBD1. After removal of 0 bases from V and 4 bases from J, the junction contained 4 bases not matched to a gene. Per the germline V gene, CDR1 is SGDLS and CDR2 is YYNGEE. The CDR3 length is 15 residues. CDR3 residues: CASSVAPTGGNTIYF. The CDR3 nucleotides are TGTGCCAGCAGCGTAGCCCCGACAGGGGGAAACACCATATATTTT.

The chain joins TRBV29-1 to TRBJ1-2, with 9 nucleotides matching TRBD1. The ends lost 6 bases at V and 7 bases at J; junction bases unmatched: 6. Germline V CDR1 and CDR2: SQVTM, ANQGSEA. The CDR3 consists of 12 residues. The CDR3 DNA follows: TGCAGCGTCGTACAGGGGGCGGGTGGCTACACCTTC. The encoded protein is CSVVQGAGGYTF. The full variable domain, rest sourced from reference TRBV29-1 and TRBJ1-2, is SAVISQKPSRDICQRGTSLTIQCQVDSQVTMMFWYRQQPGQSLTLIATANQGSEATYESGFVIDKFPISRPNLTFSTLTVSNMSPEDSSIYLCSVVQGAGGYTFGSGTRLTVV.

CDR3 protein: CASSAQGTEAFF. Written as DNA, the CDR3 is TGTGCCAGCTCAGCCCAGGGGACTGAAGCTTTCTTT. The J gene is TRBJ1-1, the V gene TRBV18, with D perhaps TRBD1 (6 bases). This CDR3 has 12 amino acids. The V gene lost 5 bases and the J gene lost 5 bases, with 9 bases spanning the gap. The V gene's germline CDR1 is KGHSH and CDR2 LQKENI.

The chain is built from TRBV14 and TRBJ2-3; 9 bases are shared with TRBD1. CDR1 is SGHDN, CDR2 FVKESK, per germline. CDR3 length equals 16 residues. V was pared by 3 bases and J by 4 bases, with 8 bases of the junction left unmatched. As DNA, the CDR3 is TGTGCCAGCAGCCACTCGACAGGGGGTTCTCCAGATACGCAGTATTTT. It is translated as CASSHSTGGSPDTQYF.

The chain links TRBV7-6 to TRBJ2-3, with TRBD2 matching 9 bases. V trimming: 5 bases; J trimming: 2 bases; junction bases outside the gene matches: 17. Germline CDR1 reads SGHVS; CDR2 reads FNYEAQ. CDR3 length equals 19 residues. CDR3 DNA: TGTGCCAGCAGCCCTTTGACGGGGCAAGCGGGGGGATTCACAGATACGCAGTATTTT. It codes for CASSPLTGQAGGFTDTQYF.

CDR3 loop: CASSVLGTHQETQYF. As DNA, the CDR3 is TGTGCCAGCAGCGTCTTAGGGACACACCAAGAGACCCAGTACTTC. V and J are TRBV9 and TRBJ2-5; possibly TRBD1 for D (6 bases). Looked up from germline, CDR1 is SGDLS and CDR2 is YYNGEE. V was clipped by 2 bases and J by 0 bases, with 11 bases between them. This CDR3 comprises 15 residues.

This clone was picked up one time. The chain is built from TRBV6-2 or TRBV6-3 and TRBJ1-1, with D possibly matching TRBD1 (5 bases). Trimming left V 3 bases short and J 6 bases short, with 14 bases between. The length of the CDR3 is 14 residues. Germline-derived CDR1 and CDR2 are MNHEY and SVGEGT. CDR3 sequence: CASSYRWGDAEAFF. The CDR3 DNA reads TGTGCCAGCAGTTATAGGTGGGGGGATGCTGAAGCTTTCTTT.

This clone occurred a few times. The V call is TRBV6-1, the J call TRBJ1-5; TRBD1 might be the D (6 bases). Deletions cut 0 bases from V and 0 bases from J, with 15 bases between. The CDR3 has 18 residues. Germline loops: CDR1 MNHNS, CDR2 SASEGT. This chain's CDR3 is CASSEAILGALSNQPQHF. CDR3 DNA: TGTGCCAGCAGTGAAGCCATTTTGGGGGCCCTTAGCAATCAGCCCCAGCATTTT.

To note about this clone: One junction end disagrees with the germline gene, perhaps due to a read error. The chain links TRBV9 to TRBJ1-3, with a possible D match to TRBD1 (5 bases). Germline-derived CDR1 and CDR2 are SGDLS and YYNGEE. The CDR3 spans 13 residues. The CDR3 bases are TGTGCCAGCAGCGTAGACCCCTCGGGACTCCCTTGTTTT. Protein: CASSVDPSGLPCF.